This T cell receptor beta chain is from a study of T cell responses to AZD1222 COVID-19 vaccine. This clone has a single count. Clones were read by immunoSEQ multiplex PCR, and TCRdb kept only the in-frame ones, dropping some. Of around 140,000 clones in the sample, approximately 91% are singletons; the top ten hold 1.6%. The CDR3 is made up of 19 amino acids. Deletions cut 0 bases from V and 0 bases from J, with 20 bases between. Per germline, CDR1 LGHDT and CDR2 YNNKEL (reference sequence). The chain combines TRBV3-1 (or the pseudogene TRBV3-2) with TRBJ1-1; D is undetermined. This TCR was sampled from an adult in good health. This material consisted of peripheral blood, taken on day 0 of AZD1222 vaccination. CDR3 sequence (DNA): TGTGCCAGCAGCCAAGATTGGGAGTACGCTAATTCCATGAACACTGAAGCTTTCTTT. This gives the protein CASSQDWEYANSMNTEAFF.